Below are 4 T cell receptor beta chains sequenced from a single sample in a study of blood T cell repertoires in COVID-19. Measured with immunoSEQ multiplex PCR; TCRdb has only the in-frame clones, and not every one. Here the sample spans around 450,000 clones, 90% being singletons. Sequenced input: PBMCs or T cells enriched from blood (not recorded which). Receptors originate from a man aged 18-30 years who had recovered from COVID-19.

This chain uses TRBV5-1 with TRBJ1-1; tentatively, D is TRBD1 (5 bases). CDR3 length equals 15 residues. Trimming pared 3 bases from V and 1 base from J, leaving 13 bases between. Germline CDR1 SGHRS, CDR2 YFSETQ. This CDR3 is CASSSSSGGNTEAFF. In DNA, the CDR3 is TGCGCCAGCAGCTCCTCATCGGGGGGGAACACTGAAGCTTTCTTT.

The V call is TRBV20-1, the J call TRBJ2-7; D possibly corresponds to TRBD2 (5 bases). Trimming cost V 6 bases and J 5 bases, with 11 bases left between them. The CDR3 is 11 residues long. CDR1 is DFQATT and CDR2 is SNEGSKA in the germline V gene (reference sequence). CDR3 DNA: TGCAGTGCGCGGGCGGGCGACGAGCAGTACTTC. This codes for CSARAGDEQYF.

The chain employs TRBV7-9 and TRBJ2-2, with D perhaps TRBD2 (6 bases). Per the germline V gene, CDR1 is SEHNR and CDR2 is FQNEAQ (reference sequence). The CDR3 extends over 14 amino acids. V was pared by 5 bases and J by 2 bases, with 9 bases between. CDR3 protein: CASSPGLNTGELFF. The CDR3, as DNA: TGTGCCAGCAGCCCGGGACTCAACACCGGGGAGCTGTTTTTT.

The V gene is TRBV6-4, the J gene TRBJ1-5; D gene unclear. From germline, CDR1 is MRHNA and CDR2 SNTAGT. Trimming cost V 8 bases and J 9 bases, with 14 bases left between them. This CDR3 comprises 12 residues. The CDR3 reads CASSSGNGPQHF. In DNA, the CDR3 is TGTGCCAGCTCCTCGGGTAACGGGCCCCAGCATTTT.